The TCR beta chain under discussion was sequenced for a study of blood T cells in healthy people across ages. CDR3 size: 17 residues. Per germline, CDR1 MNHNS and CDR2 SASEGT. V dropped 7 bases and J dropped 2 bases, with 18 bases sitting between them. Total RNA extraction produced at least 5.5 micrograms (per sample) for the study. Then a second PCR, running about 6 to 12 cycles, was carried out with a sample-barcoded 5' primer and a J-beta primer mix. TCRdb called the 5' RACE reads again in MiXCR, with one record for every CDR3 protein. Among roughly 800,000 distinct CDR3 sequences, roughly 64% were seen once, and the ten largest hold over 20%.

The source is a man aged 25-45 years in good health. Sequenced input: blood. The gene calls are TRBV6-1 and TRBJ2-6; perhaps D is TRBD1 or TRBD2 (5 bases each). As DNA, the CDR3 is TGTGCCAGCAAGGTACGGGACGGAGGAGCTGGGGCCAACGTCCTGACTTTC. It is translated as CASKVRDGGAGANVLTF.